The clone carrying this T cell receptor beta chain was found a few times. Trimming at V came to 4 bases and at J to 7 bases, leaving 17 bases not matched to a gene. The CDR3 spans 18 residues. Germline CDR1 reads SGDLS; CDR2 reads YYNGEE. TCRdb re-called the RT-PCR reads with MiXCR, one entry per CDR3 protein. The sample lists about 680,000 distinct CDR3 sequences; about 14% were seen once. The genes are TRBV9 and TRBJ2-5; 12 bases line up with TRBD2. This clonotype was obtained from a female donor in good health, serving as a healthy control. Input material: memory CD4+ T cells from blood. In DNA form, the CDR3 reads TGTGCCAGCAGCCCCCGGACTAGCGGGGCCCAGACTCCCGGGACCCAGTACTTC. Translated, it gives CASSPRTSGAQTPGTQYF.